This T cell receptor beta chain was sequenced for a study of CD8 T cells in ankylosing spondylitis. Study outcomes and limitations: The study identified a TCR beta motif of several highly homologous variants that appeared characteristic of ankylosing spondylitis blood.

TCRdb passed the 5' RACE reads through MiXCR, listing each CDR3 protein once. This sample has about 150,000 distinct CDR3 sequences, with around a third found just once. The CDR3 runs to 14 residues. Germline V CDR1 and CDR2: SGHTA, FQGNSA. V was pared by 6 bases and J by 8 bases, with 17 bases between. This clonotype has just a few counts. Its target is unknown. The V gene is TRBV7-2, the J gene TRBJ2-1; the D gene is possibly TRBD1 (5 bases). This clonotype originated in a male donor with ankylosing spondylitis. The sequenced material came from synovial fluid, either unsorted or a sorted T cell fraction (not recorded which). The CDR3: CASSSTPTVYEQFF. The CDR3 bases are TGTGCCAGCAGTTCCACTCCGACAGTTTATGAGCAGTTCTTC.